This T cell receptor (beta chain) was found in a study of T-cell memory formation after mild COVID-19. Study outcomes and limitations: That cross-reactive memory joined was suggested by some responding clones appearing in pre-infection memory.

TCRdb fed the 5' RACE reads into MiXCR, producing one record per CDR3 protein. This sample carries about 390,000 distinct CDR3 sequences, around a fifth of them seen once, and the ten largest clones take around 12%. The table lists this clonotype with a few counts. Its antigen is as yet unknown. Germline V gene data show CDR1 as SNHLY and CDR2 as FYNNEI. The CDR3 totals 14 residues. V shed 3 bases and J shed 6 bases, with 12 bases lying between them. The chain joins TRBV2 to TRBJ1-5; possibly TRBD1 for D (5 bases). Sequences were obtained from PBMCs or a T cell subset sorted from them (not recorded which). The clonotype comes from an adult woman who had mild COVID-19 (a few samples of this study predate the infection). Cell type and time point are not known. The CDR3 protein is CASSEGQGGQPQHF. Here the CDR3 DNA reads TGTGCCAGCAGTGAGGGTCAGGGTGGTCAGCCCCAGCATTTT.